Shown below are 19 T cell receptor beta chains from a single sample sequenced in a study of T cell responses to AZD1222 COVID-19 vaccine. TCRdb's table, derived via immunoSEQ multiplex PCR, lists solely in-frame clones and lacks some. Of some 96,000 clones listed, approximately 90% are singletons. Here the sequenced sample was peripheral blood, taken on day 0 of AZD1222 vaccination. All receptors derive from an adult in good health.

This rearrangement joins TRBV12-3 or TRBV12-4 to TRBJ2-7, with D possibly TRBD2 on 5 matching bases. The ends were cut back, 5 bases at V and 6 bases at J, with 14 bases in the middle. The CDR3 has 13 residues. In DNA, the CDR3 is TGTGCCAGCAGTCCCGGGCCGAGCGGCGAGCAGTACTTC. It codes for CASSPGPSGEQYF.

The chain is built from TRBV5-4 and TRBJ2-3; the D is unclear. With 5 bases removed from V and 0 bases from J, the gap between germline ends came to 7 bases. The germline V gene has CDR1 SGHNT and CDR2 YYREEE (reference sequence). The CDR3 has 13 residues. The CDR3 reads CASRPYSTDTQYF. The CDR3 DNA follows: TGTGCCAGCAGGCCCTATAGCACAGATACGCAGTATTTT.

This chain joins TRBV28 and TRBJ2-1, with 10 bases matching TRBD2. CDR3 length equals 19 residues. Germline CDR1 is MDHEN and CDR2 is SYDVKM. V gave up 5 bases and J gave up 1 base; unmatched junction bases: 14. CDR3 residues: CASSPLLIEREGSYNEQFF. The CDR3, as DNA: TGTGCCAGCAGTCCCCTCTTGATCGAGCGGGAGGGGTCCTACAATGAGCAGTTCTTC.

V is TRBV18 and J is TRBJ2-5; TRBD1 is a possible D gene (6 bases). The CDR3 loop spans 14 amino acids. V was cut by 3 bases and J by 2 bases, with 10 bases left in between. From germline, CDR1 is KGHSH and CDR2 LQKENI. Here the CDR3 DNA reads TGTGCCAGCTCACCGAGTAGGGGGCAAGAGACCCAGTACTTC. Protein product: CASSPSRGQETQYF.

The V gene is TRBV2, the J gene TRBJ1-5; possible D gene TRBD1, 6 bases. Looked up from germline, CDR1 is SNHLY and CDR2 is FYNNEI. CDR3 size: 14 residues. The germline V and J ends were trimmed by 6 bases and 5 bases, with 14 bases remaining between them. The CDR3 DNA is TGTGCCAGCAGAAGATCGGGGGCTGATCAGCCCCAGCATTTT. Its protein product is CASRRSGADQPQHF. Supplemented by reference TRBV2 and TRBJ1-5, the full variable domain reads EPEVTQTPSHQVTQMGQEVILRCVPISNHLYFYWYRQILGQKVEFLVSFYNNEISEKSEIFDDQFSVERPDGSNFTLKIRSTKLEDSAMYFCASRRSGADQPQHFGDGTRLSIL.

The chain links TRBV7-2 to TRBJ2-7; 8 bases map to TRBD2. Germline loops: CDR1 SGHTA, CDR2 FQGNSA. After removal of 3 bases from V and 4 bases from J, the junction contained 2 bases not matched to a gene. The CDR3 extends over 13 amino acids. In DNA form, the CDR3 reads TGTGCCAGCAGCTTTATAGCGGGATACGAGCAGTACTTC. Protein: CASSFIAGYEQYF.

J is TRBJ2-1 and V is TRBV11-2, with D possibly TRBD1 on 5 matching bases. The CDR3 runs to 11 residues. V shed 2 bases and J shed 13 bases, with 9 bases lying between them. CDR1 is SGHAT, CDR2 FQNNGV, per germline. The chain's CDR3 is CASSLIGAQFF. The CDR3, as DNA: TGTGCCAGCAGCTTAATTGGGGCCCAGTTCTTC.

This chain links TRBV7-9 with TRBJ1-4, with 7 positions matching TRBD1. This CDR3 spans 18 amino acids. V trimming: 2 bases; J trimming: 7 bases; junction bases outside the gene matches: 16. CDR1 is SEHNR, CDR2 FQNEAQ, per germline (reference sequence). The CDR3 protein is CASSLTWGRQGESEKLFF. The CDR3 DNA is TGTGCCAGCAGCTTAACATGGGGCAGACAGGGTGAAAGTGAAAAACTGTTTTTT.

The chain employs TRBV13 and TRBJ1-1, with D possibly matching TRBD1 (6 bases). This CDR3 has 15 residues. The germline CDR1 and CDR2 sequences are PRHDT and FYEKMQ (reference sequence). The V gene lost 5 bases and the J gene lost 4 bases, with 17 bases spanning the gap. In nucleotides, the CDR3 is TGTGCCAGCAGCGCGGCGGGACACGAACTCACTGAAGCTTTCTTT. This gives the protein CASSAAGHELTEAFF. Using reference TRBV13 and TRBJ1-1 for the parts outside the CDR3, the full variable domain is AAGVIQSPRHLIKEKRETATLKCYPIPRHDTVYWYQQGPGQDPQFLISFYEKMQSDKGSIPDRFSAQQFSDYHSELNMSSLELGDSALYFCASSAAGHELTEAFFGQGTRLTVV.

The chain carries TRBV28 and TRBJ2-7; TRBD2 might be the D (6 bases). CDR3 size: 12 residues. Looked up from germline, CDR1 is MDHEN and CDR2 is SYDVKM. V lost 5 bases and J 6 bases, leaving 11 bases between the germline ends. CDR3: CASSRRALEQYF. DNA of the CDR3: TGTGCCAGCAGTCGGAGGGCCCTCGAGCAGTACTTC.

The gene calls are TRBV5-4 and TRBJ1-1; D is undetermined. The ends were cut back, 1 base at V and 0 bases at J, with 13 bases in the middle. This CDR3 region has 16 residues. The germline gives CDR1 SGHNT, CDR2 YYREEE (reference sequence). The CDR3 nucleotides read TGTGCCAGCAGCTTGTTTGGGGTAGTAATGAACACTGAAGCTTTCTTT. It translates to CASSLFGVVMNTEAFF.

The V and J genes are TRBV9 and TRBJ2-1; D gene unclear. The germline CDR1 and CDR2 sequences are SGDLS and YYNGEE. Trimming pared 0 bases from V and 3 bases from J, leaving 10 bases between. The CDR3 is 15 amino acids. Here the CDR3 reads CASSVDMDVYNEQFF. CDR3 coding DNA: TGTGCCAGCAGCGTAGATATGGACGTCTACAATGAGCAGTTCTTC.

The chain links TRBV4-1 to TRBJ1-6; maybe TRBD1 (5 bases). The CDR3 is made up of 15 amino acids. Germline loops: CDR1 MGHRA, CDR2 YSYEKL. Trimming stripped 0 bases from V and 12 bases from J, with 15 bases between. The CDR3 spells CASSQEPAQGRPLHF. DNA of the CDR3: TGCGCCAGCAGCCAAGAACCTGCTCAGGGACGACCCCTCCACTTT.

The chain joins TRBV10-3 to TRBJ2-7; D may be TRBD1 (6 bases). V lost 2 bases, J lost 4 bases, and 12 bases lay in between. The CDR3 is made up of 14 amino acids. CDR1 and CDR2 (germline): ENHRY, SYGVKD. Here the CDR3 DNA reads TGTGCCATCAGTGAGGCTGGGACACCTTACGAGCAGTACTTC. Encoded protein: CAISEAGTPYEQYF.

This clone was counted a few times. The V gene is TRBV2, the J gene TRBJ2-7, with D possibly being TRBD1 (6 bases). With 6 bases removed from V and 2 bases from J, the gap between germline ends came to 14 bases. The length of the CDR3 is 14 residues. The V gene's germline CDR1 is SNHLY and CDR2 FYNNEI. DNA of the CDR3: TGTGCCAGCAGCACAGGGCTTAGCGCCTACGAGCAGTACTTC. It yields the protein CASSTGLSAYEQYF.

The chain joins TRBV5-8 to TRBJ2-7, with TRBD2 matching over 8 bases. Germline CDR1 is SGHTS and CDR2 is YDEGEE. The ends lost 5 bases at V and 5 bases at J; junction bases unmatched: 18. This CDR3 has 17 amino acids. DNA for the CDR3: TGTGCCAGCAGTTCAATCGGACTAGCCGACCTACGGAACGAGCAGTACTTC. This encodes CASSSIGLADLRNEQYF.

This chain links TRBV5-1 with TRBJ2-7; D is ambiguous. The CDR3 runs 14 residues. Trimming removed 1 base from V and 6 bases from J, with 14 bases in between. The V gene's germline CDR1 is SGHRS and CDR2 YFSETQ. The CDR3 nucleotides read TGCGCCAGCAGCTTGAAAATAGAAACACGCGAGCAGTACTTC. Encoded protein: CASSLKIETREQYF.

The chain combines TRBV19 with TRBJ2-3, with a tentative D call TRBD2 (6 bases). The V end was cut by 5 bases, the J end by 2 bases, with 20 bases between. CDR3 length: 17 residues. Germline CDR1 reads LNHDA; CDR2 reads SQIVND (reference sequence). CDR3 nucleotide sequence: TGTGCCAGTAGTTCCCAACTAGCCGGTAGATCCACAGATACGCAGTATTTT. This gives the protein CASSSQLAGRSTDTQYF.

This chain uses TRBV3-1 (or the pseudogene TRBV3-2) with TRBJ1-5; D call uncertain. Germline loops: CDR1 LGHDT, CDR2 YNNKEL (reference sequence). V was shortened by 1 base and J by 1 base, with 2 bases between the two germline ends. CDR3 length: 13 residues. Here the CDR3 reads CASSQASNQPQHF. CDR3 nucleotides: TGTGCCAGCAGCCAAGCCAGCAATCAGCCCCAGCATTTT.